A single TCR beta chain is shown here with its context. No antigen is known for it. Base qualities are not recorded, but no much larger clone differs from it by a single base. This specimen belongs to a study of blood T cell repertoires in COVID-19 (TCRdb year 2020). About the investigation overall: Samples from collaborators originated in the United States, Italy and Spain and spanned both the acute and convalescent phases of COVID-19. The material from the prospective study consisted of cDNA or gDNA derived from T cells, B-cell-depleted T cells, or PBMCs. Subjects who had been exposed to COVID-19, were actively infected with it, or had recovered from it provided the deeply sampled blood TCRbeta repertoires that made up the dataset. The repertoires were made available in a free public database intended to serve as a resource for research on the immune response to SARS-CoV-2. Samples came from the ongoing ImmuneRACE study (first 160 participants) plus 1,254 subjects from 6 global collaborators. Nearly every sample came with metadata listing a de-identified subject ID, COVID-19 status, age in years and sex. Where available, HLA class I and class II types were obtained from metadata supplied by the sample provider rather than from assay-based typing.

The immunoSEQ Assay, a bias-controlled multiplex PCR, was used to amplify TCRbeta CDR3 regions from genomic DNA. Processing in the source paper ran as follows. Nucleated cell counts per sample were estimated from amplification of reference gene primers within the assay. Sequence reads were collapsed and filtered to measure the absolute abundance of every unique TCRbeta CDR3 rearrangement. Productive Simpson clonality was computed per sample as the square root of Simpson's diversity index over productive rearrangements. As stored in TCRdb, this immuneACCESS dataset retains in-frame rearrangements with V and J assigned. A fraction of the clones does not appear; measured against another copy, unresolved V genes explain less than half of the discrepancy, and the remainder lacks a known reason. V and J calls and clone size are given by that table; D and trimming were obtained from the DNA. The sample yields tens of thousands of clones; about 83% were counted once. The ten largest account for 25% to 35% of the sample.

Collaborating institutions collected whole blood in K2EDTA tubes following their own protocols. For TCRbeta analysis, collaborators shipped samples in one of three forms: frozen whole blood, isolated PBMCs, or DNA extracted from either of those sample types. General study outcomes and caveats: The amount of clinical and demographic metadata varied by source and participant and was provided uncurated.

From the cysteine up to the phenylalanine, the CDR3 has a length of 12 residues. The kept DNA is CDR3 alone, 36 bases in frame from the first base. Based on the germline V gene (reference sequence), the CDR1 and CDR2 sequences are GTSNPN and SVGIG. Between the V and J ends, shortened by 0 bases and 9 bases respectively, the junction contains 11 bases. This receptor was obtained from a woman older than 75 with acute or convalescent COVID-19. Material for sequencing was peripheral blood. The sequence is built from TRBV30 and TRBJ1-1; matching of 5 bases hints at TRBD1 as the D gene. CDR3 region: CAWSVTGDKAFF. DNA sequence: TGTGCCTGGAGTGTGACGGGGGATAAAGCTTTCTTT.